The 3 T cell receptor beta chains in this list originate from one sample, sequenced in a study of response to subunit inactivated influenza vaccine (dated by TCRdb to 2016 to 2018). Libraries were built with RT-PCR. Data came from an Illumina HiSeq 2500. Using fastp at Q25 and MiXCR, TCRdb reprocessed the public reads and kept productive beta chains. Each entry merges the rows of one CDR3 protein and shows their most common DNA and genes. The sample yields roughly 170,000 distinct CDR3 sequences; about a tenth were counted once. The ten top clones hold roughly 11% of the sample. Sequencing used non-naive T cells sorted from PBMCs, obtained on the day of vaccination. Taken with the paper, the label for cell subset or site translates to: memory T cell fraction. Every receptor here comes from a man in his fifties who received an inactivated influenza vaccine. Donor details come from another sample of the same person, matched by shared clones.

This clonotype was counted at least ten times. V gene TRBV5-1 combines with J gene TRBJ2-7; D is ambiguous. The V end lost 0 bases, the J end lost 3 bases, and 7 bases lay between the germline ends. CDR1 SGHRS and CDR2 YFSETQ come from the germline V gene. This CDR3 has 13 amino acids. The CDR3 is CASSLDLGYEQYF. In DNA, the CDR3 is TGCGCCAGCAGCTTGGATCTAGGCTACGAGCAGTACTTC.

The chain couples TRBV7-9 to TRBJ2-3, with 8 bases aligning to TRBD2. V shed 2 bases and J 1 base; nucleotides not matched to a gene: 2. The CDR3 sequence is 15 residues long. Germline V gives CDR1 SEHNR, CDR2 FQNEAQ (reference sequence). This chain's CDR3 is CASSLNGRGTDTQYF. Here the CDR3 DNA reads TGTGCCAGCAGCTTAAACGGGAGGGGCACAGATACGCAGTATTTT.

In this sample, this clonotype turned up many times. This rearrangement joins TRBV12-3 or TRBV12-4 to TRBJ2-7; D uncertain. The CDR3 is 12 residues long. Trimming left V 3 bases short and J 7 bases short, with 10 bases between. As DNA, the CDR3 is TGTGCCAGCAGTTTCCCCCGCGAAGAGCAGTACTTC. Translation gives CASSFPREEQYF.